This is a list of T cell receptor beta chains from one sample in a study of control samples from healthy donors and cancer patients. Profiled with immunoSEQ multiplex PCR; TCRdb holds only in-frame clones, not every one. In the table there are 190,000 or so clones, about 93% of which are singletons. Sequenced sample: blood. The receptors shown here come from a man between 18 and 29 years old in good health. Each CDR3 is given with its conserved first and last residue.

TRBV10-3,CAISENILSTSGSTDTQYF
TRBV2,CATPDPGKGLDEQFF
TRBV12-5,CASGSETGQPQHF
TRBV18,CASSPNYGYTF
TRBV15,CATSRTGSESPLHF
TRBV30,CAWSPWGDYGYTF
TRBV6-2/TRBV6-3,CASSYSIGQGGYQPQHF
TRBV7-3,CASSPTGAEGYGYTF
TRBV10-3,CAIRKDRGVYYGYTF
TRBV28,CASSPDGQGTLNQPQHF
TRBV30,CAWSGPIQETQYF
TRBV3-1/TRBV3-2,CASSQDEKLFF
TRBV12-3/TRBV12-4,CASSLGARETQYF
TRBV28,CASSLQGARAFF
TRBV18,CASSRQGDTEAFF
TRBV23-1,CASSQSWLLINEQFF
TRBV20-1,CSGQNTDTQYF
TRBV30,CAWSLPRGGASQDTQYF
TRBV5-1,CASSETSTGSGANVLTF
TRBV7-9,CASSLGWGPTGNTIYF
TRBV5-1,CASSLEGRYEQYF
TRBV14,CASSPRQGRPNEKLFF
TRBV9,CASSVGTGQDTQYF
TRBV28,CASSRLEIGYEQFF
TRBV9,CASSADPNTEAFF
TRBV5-1,CASSSPGQGYSPLHF
TRBV14,CASSLRRGGEQYF
TRBV4-2,CASSQDAGGVTTETQYF
TRBV7-9,CASSLAGDQPQHF
TRBV20-1,CSARGRGGQHF
TRBV2,CASRRQSGGYEQYF
TRBV12-5,CASGRGTGSSYEQYF
TRBV5-6,CASSLGLDIYEQYF
TRBV28,CASSVRASTDTQYF
TRBV19,CASSSGQGYEQYF
TRBV28,CASSFLDMRNQPQHF
TRBV9,CASSVIGRGTDTQYF
TRBV15,CATSGFTNEKLFF
TRBV5-4,CASRKGTGVNEKLFF
TRBV19,CASIGTGVGGELFF
TRBV19,CASRSRGSSYNEQFF
TRBV21-1,CASAGTGSSYPYEQYF